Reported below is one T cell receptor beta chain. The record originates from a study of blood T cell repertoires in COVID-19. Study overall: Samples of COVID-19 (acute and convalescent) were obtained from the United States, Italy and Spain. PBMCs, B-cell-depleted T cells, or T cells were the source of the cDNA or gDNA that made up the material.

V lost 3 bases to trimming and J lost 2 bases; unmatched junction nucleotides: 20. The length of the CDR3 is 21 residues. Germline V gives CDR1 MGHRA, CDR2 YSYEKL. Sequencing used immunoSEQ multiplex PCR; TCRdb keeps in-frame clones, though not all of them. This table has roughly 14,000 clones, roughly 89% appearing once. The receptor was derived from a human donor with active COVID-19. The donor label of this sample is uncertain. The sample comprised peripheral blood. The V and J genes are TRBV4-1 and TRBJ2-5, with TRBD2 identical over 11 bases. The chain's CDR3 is CASSHELTRFRLAGGQETQYF. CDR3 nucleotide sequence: TGCGCCAGCAGCCACGAACTCACACGTTTTCGGCTAGCGGGGGGACAAGAGACCCAGTACTTC.